This is a list of T cell receptor beta chains from one sample in a study of T cell repertoires in cytomegalovirus infection. No antigen has been assigned to these receptors. TCRdb passed the reads through MiXCR, listing each CDR3 protein once. Found here are around 500,000 distinct CDR3 sequences, approximately 40% of them singletons; the top ten hold about two fifths. The sample consisted of cultured PBMCs, taken from culture after CMV antigen stimulation. Receptors were obtained from a human donor in good health (CMV status not recorded). Some clones in this sample may be carry-over from other donors' samples. CDR3s include the opening cysteine and the closing phenylalanine or tryptophan. D genes are given only for firm matches. Part of the rows lack a size; the others show once, few, many or a class for expanded clones.

CDR3 DNA: TGTGCCAGCAGCAAAGTTGGGGGCGGAGACCAAGAGACCCAGTACTTC; CDR3 protein: CASSKVGGGDQETQYF; D gene: NA; V gene: TRBV11-2; clone size: NA; J gene: TRBJ2-5
CDR3 DNA: TGTGCCAGCAGCTTACAACCCACAGATACGCAGTATTTT; CDR3 protein: CASSLQPTDTQYF; D gene: NA; V gene: TRBV7-2; clone size: many; J gene: TRBJ2-3
CDR3 DNA: TGTGCCAGCAGCTCGACTAGCGGGTTCGGGGAGCTGTTTTTT; CDR3 protein: CASSSTSGFGELFF; D gene: TRBD2; V gene: TRBV7-8; clone size: few; J gene: TRBJ2-2
CDR3 DNA: TGTGCCAGCAGCCCACCCCGGGACACCAGCACAGATACGCAGTATTTT; CDR3 protein: CASSPPRDTSTDTQYF; D gene: NA; V gene: TRBV9; clone size: NA; J gene: TRBJ2-3
CDR3 DNA: TGCGCCAGCAGCCCCCAAGTGCCCCCCACAGATACGCAGTATTTT; CDR3 protein: CASSPQVPPTDTQYF; D gene: NA; V gene: TRBV4-3; clone size: NA; J gene: TRBJ2-3
CDR3 DNA: TGCGCCAGCAGCCAAGATGGGGGCCGAGATGTGACCCAGTACTTC; CDR3 protein: CASSQDGGRDVTQYF; D gene: NA; V gene: TRBV4-3; clone size: NA; J gene: TRBJ2-5
CDR3 DNA: TGTGCCAGTAGTGCCAGCCTGGGACAGGGGTTTGGCTACACCTTC; CDR3 protein: CASSASLGQGFGYTF; D gene: TRBD1; V gene: TRBV19; clone size: NA; J gene: TRBJ1-2
CDR3 DNA: TGTGCCAGCAGCTTGAAACTAGCGGGAGGATCCGAGCAGTACTTC; CDR3 protein: CASSLKLAGGSEQYF; D gene: TRBD2; V gene: TRBV7-2; clone size: NA; J gene: TRBJ2-7
CDR3 DNA: TGTGCCAGCAGCTTAACGTATCAGGGGAGCTATGGCTACACCTTC; CDR3 protein: CASSLTYQGSYGYTF; D gene: NA; V gene: TRBV7-2; clone size: NA; J gene: TRBJ1-2
CDR3 DNA: TGCAGCCCTGGCGGTCGGGATACAGATACGCAGTATTTT; CDR3 protein: CSPGGRDTDTQYF; D gene: NA; V gene: TRBV29-1; clone size: NA; J gene: TRBJ2-3
CDR3 DNA: TGCAGTGCCGGTCTAGCGGGAGCCCAAGAGACCCAGTACTTC; CDR3 protein: CSAGLAGAQETQYF; D gene: TRBD2; V gene: TRBV20-1; clone size: NA; J gene: TRBJ2-5
CDR3 DNA: TGTGCCAGCCAGGACCTCAGCTCCTACAATGAGCAGTTCTTC; CDR3 protein: CASQDLSSYNEQFF; D gene: NA; V gene: TRBV6-1; clone size: NA; J gene: TRBJ2-1
CDR3 DNA: TGTGCCAGCAGCTTAGCTGCAGGGGCGGATTCACCCCTCCACTTT; CDR3 protein: CASSLAAGADSPLHF; D gene: NA; V gene: TRBV7-2; clone size: NA; J gene: TRBJ1-6
CDR3 DNA: TGTGCCAGCAGCTTGGCCGGGCAGGGTCGACAGCCCCAGCATTTT; CDR3 protein: CASSLAGQGRQPQHF; D gene: NA; V gene: TRBV5-5; clone size: few; J gene: TRBJ1-5